The source of this T cell receptor beta chain is a study of T cell responses to AZD1222 COVID-19 vaccine. General observations from the study: Among those given AZD1222, only six or seven were seropositive at baseline. Dominant CD4 TCR responses targeted spike regions 160-218 and 743-854. Repertoires were collected only later (after the peak T cell response had occurred). The donor group comprised mostly white British people and more females; the analysis possibly underestimated clonal diversity.

V shed 5 bases and J 5 bases; nucleotides not matched to a gene: 3. Germline CDR1 reads MNHEY; CDR2 reads SMNVEV (reference sequence). The CDR3 length is 13 residues. Repertoires were generated with immunoSEQ multiplex PCR, while TCRdb's copy carries only in-frame clones and drops some. This sample has approximately 140,000 clones, with roughly 90% found just once. A remark on this clone: As yet, its antigen is unknown.

The rearrangement uses TRBV27 and TRBJ1-5; 7 bases map to TRBD1. Here the sequenced sample was peripheral blood, taken 28 days after the second AZD1222 dose. The sequence was obtained from an adult who received the AZD1222 COVID-19 vaccine. The CDR3, as DNA: TGTGCCAGCAGTCAGGGGGTTCATCAGCCCCAGCATTTT. Its translation: CASSQGVHQPQHF.